A selection of T cell receptor beta chains follows, all from one sample in a study of cytomegalovirus exposure and HLA in healthy donors. Clones were sequenced by immunoSEQ multiplex PCR, and TCRdb holds only the in-frame ones, with some missing. The sample lists 110,000 or so clones, around 86% occurring once. Source material: PBMCs. These receptors came from a young woman in good health and CMV-seropositive. CDR3s include the opening cysteine and the closing phenylalanine or tryptophan. Each record gives: J gene, clone size, D gene, V gene, CDR3 protein, CDR3 DNA. A D gene is named only where the DNA matches it firmly. Size tells how often a clone was seen (once, few, many) or the class of an expanded clone, and some rows leave it out.

>TRBJ1-1|-|-|TRBV5-1
CASSPGGNRGAEAFF
TGCGCCAGCAGCCCAGGAGGGAACCGGGGCGCTGAAGCTTTCTTT
>TRBJ1-1|-|TRBD1|TRBV6-1
CASSPDRGYAEAFF
TGTGCCAGCAGCCCCGACAGGGGGTATGCTGAAGCTTTCTTT
>TRBJ1-2|-|TRBD1|TRBV7-9
CASRQKTGGESEGYTF
TGTGCCAGCAGACAGAAAACAGGGGGGGAAAGTGAGGGCTACACCTTC
>TRBJ2-5|once|-|TRBV29-1
CSLLKGWGETQYF
TGCAGCCTTTTGAAGGGGTGGGGAGAGACCCAGTACTTC
>TRBJ1-2|-|-|TRBV13
CASSPKVRVGGYTF
TGTGCCAGCAGCCCGAAAGTCAGGGTAGGCGGCTACACCTTC
>TRBJ2-7|-|TRBD1|TRBV6-1
CASLRQGVYEQYF
TGTGCCAGCTTAAGACAGGGAGTCTACGAGCAGTACTTC
>TRBJ1-2|few|TRBD1|TRBV5-5
CASSLAPGQGAVYGYTF
TGTGCCAGCAGCTTGGCCCCGGGACAGGGGGCTGTCTATGGCTACACCTTC
>TRBJ1-5|-|TRBD1|TRBV18
CASSPFPGQIQPQHF
TGTGCCAGCTCACCATTTCCGGGACAGATCCAGCCCCAGCATTTT
>TRBJ1-6|-|-|TRBV4-1
CASSHPRDSNSPLHF
TGCGCCAGCAGCCACCCCAGGGATAGTAATTCACCCCTCCACTTT
>TRBJ1-5|-|-|TRBV7-9
CASSLGRVGNQPQHF
TGTGCCAGCAGCTTAGGGAGGGTCGGGAATCAGCCCCAGCATTTT
>TRBJ2-1|-|TRBD2|TRBV7-3
CASSSTGTSGGEQFF
TGTGCCAGCAGCTCTACCGGGACTAGCGGGGGTGAGCAGTTCTTC
>TRBJ1-1|-|TRBD1|TRBV4-1
CASFSPGGAEAFF
TGCGCCAGCTTTAGTCCAGGGGGCGCTGAAGCTTTCTTT
>TRBJ2-5|-|TRBD2|TRBV19
CASNLAGGSQETQYF
TGTGCCAGTAACTTAGCGGGGGGTTCTCAAGAGACCCAGTACTTC
>TRBJ2-3|-|TRBD2|TRBV6-5
CASSGRANTQYF
TGTGCCAGCAGTGGGAGGGCCAATACGCAGTATTTT
>TRBJ2-6|-|-|TRBV29-1
CSVFLIGQPSGANVLTF
TGCAGCGTCTTTTTGATCGGACAGCCCTCTGGGGCCAACGTCCTGACTTTC
>TRBJ2-7|-|TRBD1|TRBV5-6
CASSTSPGTGGYEQYF
TGTGCCAGCAGCACGTCACCCGGGACAGGGGGCTACGAGCAGTACTTC
>TRBJ1-6|-|-|TRBV28
CASSLSGFGNSPLHF
TGTGCCAGCAGTTTATCGGGGTTCGGGAATTCACCCCTCCACTTT
>TRBJ2-2|-|TRBD2|TRBV28
CASSLVSGSGTGELFF
TGTGCCAGCAGTTTAGTGAGCGGGAGTGGCACCGGGGAGCTGTTTTTT
>TRBJ1-2|-|-|TRBV6-1
CASSEAGYGYTF
TGTGCCAGCAGTGAGGCTGGCTATGGCTACACCTTC
>TRBJ1-1|-|-|TRBV5-1
CASSWGGQNTEAFF
TGCGCCAGCAGCTGGGGGGGACAGAACACTGAAGCTTTCTTT
>TRBJ2-2|-|-|TRBV28
CASSQGGQGFGELFF
TGTGCCAGCAGTCAGGGCGGCCAAGGTTTCGGGGAGCTGTTTTTT
>TRBJ1-2|-|-|TRBV18
CASSPPHRADYGYTF
TGTGCCAGCTCACCACCGCACAGGGCGGACTATGGCTACACCTTC
>TRBJ2-1|-|TRBD1|TRBV9
CASSPGQGLYNEQFF
TGTGCCAGCAGCCCCGGACAGGGCCTCTACAATGAGCAGTTCTTC
>TRBJ2-5|-|-|TRBV11-3
CASSLGGPDGETQYF
TGTGCCAGCAGCTTAGGAGGCCCCGACGGAGAGACCCAGTACTTC
>TRBJ2-1|-|-|TRBV5-4
CASSLVREHNEQFF
TGTGCCAGCAGCTTGGTAAGGGAGCACAATGAGCAGTTCTTC
>TRBJ2-2|-|-|TRBV10-2
CASSDWQEHTGELFF
TGCGCCAGCAGTGATTGGCAGGAACACACCGGGGAGCTGTTTTTT
>TRBJ1-1|-|-|TRBV11-3
CASSLEYRTEAFF
TGTGCCAGCAGCTTAGAATACAGGACTGAAGCTTTCTTT
>TRBJ2-2|-|-|TRBV5-5
CASSFLGKNTGELFF
TGTGCCAGCAGCTTTCTCGGGAAGAACACCGGGGAGCTGTTTTTT
>TRBJ1-2|-|TRBD1|TRBV12-5
CASGHGQGYGYTF
TGTGCTAGTGGTCACGGACAGGGCTATGGCTACACCTTC
>TRBJ1-5|-|TRBD1|TRBV28
CASHSGTGRNQPQHF
TGTGCCAGCCATAGCGGGACAGGGCGGAATCAGCCCCAGCATTTT